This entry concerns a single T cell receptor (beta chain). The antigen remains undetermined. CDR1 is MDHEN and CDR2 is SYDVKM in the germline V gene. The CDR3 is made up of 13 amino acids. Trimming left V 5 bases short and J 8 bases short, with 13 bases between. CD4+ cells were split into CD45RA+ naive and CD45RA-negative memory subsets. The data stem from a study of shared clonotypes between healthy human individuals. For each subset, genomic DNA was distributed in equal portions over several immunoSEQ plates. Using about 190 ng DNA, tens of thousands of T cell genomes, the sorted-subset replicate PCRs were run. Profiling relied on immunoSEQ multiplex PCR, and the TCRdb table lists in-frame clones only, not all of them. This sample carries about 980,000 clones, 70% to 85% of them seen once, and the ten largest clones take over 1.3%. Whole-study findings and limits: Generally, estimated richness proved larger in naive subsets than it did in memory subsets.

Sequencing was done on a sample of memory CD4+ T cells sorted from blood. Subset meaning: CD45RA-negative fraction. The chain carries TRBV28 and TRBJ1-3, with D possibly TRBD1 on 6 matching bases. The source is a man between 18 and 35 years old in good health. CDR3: CASSLEGGYTIYF. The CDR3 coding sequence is TGTGCCAGCAGTCTTGAAGGGGGATACACCATATATTTT.